This note documents a single T cell receptor beta chain sequence. The authors' processing: Estimation of nucleated cell counts relied on the amplification of reference gene primers. Sequencing used immunoSEQ multiplex PCR; TCRdb keeps in-frame clones, though not all of them. V and J calls and clone size are as listed in that table; D and trimming were resolved from the DNA. The sample records 200,000 to 250,000 clones, approximately 89% being singletons. This entry comes from a study of blood T cell repertoires in COVID-19. Study background: The study drew acute and convalescent COVID-19 samples from the United States, Italy and Spain. Sample material is recorded as cDNA or gDNA derived from T cells, B-cell-depleted T cells, or PBMCs.

Looked up from germline, CDR1 is MNHEY and CDR2 is SVGAGI. Trimming removed 6 bases from V and 6 bases from J, with 9 bases in between. This CDR3 is built from 12 residues. The chain links TRBV6-5 to TRBJ1-5; D remains ambiguous. The sequenced sample consisted of peripheral blood. The sequence derives from a woman between 35 and 50 years old with acute or convalescent COVID-19. The CDR3 DNA is TGTGCCAGCAGGACGGGGAGTCAGCCCCAGCATTTT. Translating it yields CASRTGSQPQHF.